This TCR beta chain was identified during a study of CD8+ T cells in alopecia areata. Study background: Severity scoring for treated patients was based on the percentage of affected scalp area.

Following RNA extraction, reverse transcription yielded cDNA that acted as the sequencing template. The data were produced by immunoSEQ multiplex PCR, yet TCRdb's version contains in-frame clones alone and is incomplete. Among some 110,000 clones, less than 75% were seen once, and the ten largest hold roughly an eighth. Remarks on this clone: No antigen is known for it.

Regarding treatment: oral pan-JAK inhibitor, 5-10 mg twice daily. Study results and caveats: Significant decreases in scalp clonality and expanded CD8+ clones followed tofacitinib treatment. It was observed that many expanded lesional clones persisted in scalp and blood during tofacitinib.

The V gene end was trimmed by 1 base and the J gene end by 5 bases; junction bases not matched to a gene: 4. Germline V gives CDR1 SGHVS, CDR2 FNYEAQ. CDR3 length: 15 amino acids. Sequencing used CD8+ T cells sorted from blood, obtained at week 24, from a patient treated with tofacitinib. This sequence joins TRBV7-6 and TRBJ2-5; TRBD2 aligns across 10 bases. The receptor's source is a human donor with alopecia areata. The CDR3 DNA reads TGTGCCAGCAGCTTAGGAGCGGGGGGGCAGGAGACCCAGTACTTC. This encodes CASSLGAGGQETQYF.